This is a list of T cell receptor beta chains from one sample in a study of beta chain features in type 1 diabetes. The protocol was immunoSEQ multiplex PCR, while the TCRdb copy is restricted to in-frame clones and leaves out a portion. The top ten clones hold about 1% of a sample with over 150,000 clones, about 8% of them seen once. The sequenced sample was central memory CD4+ T cells from blood. Receptors were obtained from a woman aged 40 to 55 with type 1 diabetes. The conserved cysteine and the conserved F or W are not part of the CDR3 here. The order of the fields is D gene, CDR3 length, J gene, V gene, CDR3 protein. A D gene is named only where the DNA matches it firmly.

>.|11|TRBJ2-7|TRBV2
ASRGLRMGEQY
>.|14|TRBJ2-6|TRBV25-1
ASSEYRSSGANVLT
>.|10|TRBJ2-1|TRBV30
AWSGPRNEQF
>.|11|TRBJ1-1|TRBV15
ATSLRGPTEAF
>TRBD2|14|TRBJ2-1|TRBV18
ASSPPGLAGMNEQF
>.|13|TRBJ1-2|TRBV28
ASSLGAETNYGYT
>.|12|TRBJ2-7|TRBV7-9
ASSLRQDSYEQY
>.|11|TRBJ1-2|TRBV6-6
ASSQQVDYGYT
>TRBD1|15|TRBJ2-1|TRBV13
ASSSRQGKGVYNEQF
>TRBD2|15|TRBJ2-7|TRBV4-2
ASSQAILAVSSYEQY
>.|12|TRBJ2-5|TRBV5-1
ASSGNGIQETQY
>.|12|TRBJ2-5|TRBV5-8
ASSLGLYQETQY
>.|11|TRBJ2-3|TRBV6-5
ASSYDGKDTQY
>.|13|TRBJ1-4|TRBV28
ASSTLGGESEKLF
>.|11|TRBJ1-2|TRBV14
ASSQVIWAGYT